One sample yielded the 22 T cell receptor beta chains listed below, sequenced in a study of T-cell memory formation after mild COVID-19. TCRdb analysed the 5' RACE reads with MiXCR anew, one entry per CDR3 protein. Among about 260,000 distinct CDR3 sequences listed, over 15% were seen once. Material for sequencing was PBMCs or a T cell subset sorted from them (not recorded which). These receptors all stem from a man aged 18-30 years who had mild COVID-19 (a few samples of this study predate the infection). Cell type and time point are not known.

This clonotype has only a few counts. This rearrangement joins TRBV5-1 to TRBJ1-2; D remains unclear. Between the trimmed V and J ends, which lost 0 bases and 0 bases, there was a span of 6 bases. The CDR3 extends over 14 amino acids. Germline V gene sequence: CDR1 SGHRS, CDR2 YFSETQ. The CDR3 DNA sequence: TGCGCCAGCAGCTTGGATTGGACTAACTATGGCTACACCTTC. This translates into CASSLDWTNYGYTF.

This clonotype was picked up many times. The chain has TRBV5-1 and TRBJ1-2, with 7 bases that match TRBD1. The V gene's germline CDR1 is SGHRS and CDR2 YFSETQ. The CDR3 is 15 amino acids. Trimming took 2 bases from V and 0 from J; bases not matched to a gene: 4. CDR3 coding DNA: TGCGCCAGCAGCTTACGGGGGACAGCTAACTATGGCTACACCTTC. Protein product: CASSLRGTANYGYTF.

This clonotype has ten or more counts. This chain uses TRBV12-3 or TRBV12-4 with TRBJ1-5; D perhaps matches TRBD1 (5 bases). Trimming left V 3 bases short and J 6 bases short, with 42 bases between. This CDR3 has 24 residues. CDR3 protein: CASSFRQGYPPRMGRPDAGQPQHF. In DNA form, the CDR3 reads TGTGCCAGCAGTTTCAGGCAGGGTTATCCCCCACGAATGGGGCGGCCCGACGCAGGTCAGCCCCAGCATTTT.

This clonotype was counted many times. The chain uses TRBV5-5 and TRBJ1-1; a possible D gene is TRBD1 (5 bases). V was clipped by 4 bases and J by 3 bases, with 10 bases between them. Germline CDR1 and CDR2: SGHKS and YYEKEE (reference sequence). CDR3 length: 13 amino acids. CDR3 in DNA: TGTGCCAGCAGCCCTACGGGGGACACTGAAGCTTTCTTT. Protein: CASSPTGDTEAFF.

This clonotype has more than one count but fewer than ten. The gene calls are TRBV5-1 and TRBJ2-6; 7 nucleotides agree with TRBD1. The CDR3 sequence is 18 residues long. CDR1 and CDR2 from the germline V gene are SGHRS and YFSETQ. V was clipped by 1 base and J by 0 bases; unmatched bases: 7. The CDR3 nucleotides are TGCGCCAGCAGCTTGACAGTGGCAGGGGGCTCTGGGGCCAACGTCCTGACTTTC. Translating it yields CASSLTVAGGSGANVLTF.

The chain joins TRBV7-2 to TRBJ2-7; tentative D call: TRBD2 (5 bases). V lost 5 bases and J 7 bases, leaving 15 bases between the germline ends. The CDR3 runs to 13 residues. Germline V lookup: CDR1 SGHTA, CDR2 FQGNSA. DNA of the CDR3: TGTGCCAGCAGCCCCCCGGTTACGGGAGAGCAGTACTTC. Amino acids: CASSPPVTGEQYF.

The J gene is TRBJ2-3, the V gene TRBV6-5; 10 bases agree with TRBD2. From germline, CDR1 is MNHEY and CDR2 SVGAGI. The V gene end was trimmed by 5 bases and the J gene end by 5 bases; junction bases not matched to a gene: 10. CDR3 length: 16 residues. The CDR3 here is CASSTSAGGPGDTQYF. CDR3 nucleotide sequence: TGTGCCAGCAGTACCTCAGCGGGGGGGCCCGGAGATACGCAGTATTTT.

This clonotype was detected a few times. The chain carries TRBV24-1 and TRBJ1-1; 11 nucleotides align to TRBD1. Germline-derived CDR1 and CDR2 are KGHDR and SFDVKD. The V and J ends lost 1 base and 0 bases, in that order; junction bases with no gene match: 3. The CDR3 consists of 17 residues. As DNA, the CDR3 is TGTGCCACCAGTGATTTTGGGGACAGGGGGATGAACACTGAAGCTTTCTTT. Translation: CATSDFGDRGMNTEAFF.

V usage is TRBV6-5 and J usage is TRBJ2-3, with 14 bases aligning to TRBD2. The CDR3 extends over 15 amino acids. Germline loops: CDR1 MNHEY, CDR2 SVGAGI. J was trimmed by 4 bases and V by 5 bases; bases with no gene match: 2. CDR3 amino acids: CASSTTSGGADTQYF. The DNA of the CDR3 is TGTGCCAGCAGTACGACTAGCGGGGGGGCAGATACGCAGTATTTT.

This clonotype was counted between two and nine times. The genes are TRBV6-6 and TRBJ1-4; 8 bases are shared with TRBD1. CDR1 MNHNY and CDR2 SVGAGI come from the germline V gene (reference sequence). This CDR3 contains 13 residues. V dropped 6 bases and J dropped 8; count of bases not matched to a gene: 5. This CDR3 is CASSWTGREKLFF. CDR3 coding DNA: TGTGCCAGCAGCTGGACAGGGAGGGAAAAACTGTTTTTT.

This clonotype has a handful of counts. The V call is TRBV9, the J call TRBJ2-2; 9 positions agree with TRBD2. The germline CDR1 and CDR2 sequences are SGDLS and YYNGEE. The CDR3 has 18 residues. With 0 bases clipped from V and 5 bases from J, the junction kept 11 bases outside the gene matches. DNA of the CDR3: TGTGCCAGCAGCGTAGATGTTCGCGGGGGGGCTATAACCGGGGAGCTGTTTTTT. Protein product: CASSVDVRGGAITGELFF.

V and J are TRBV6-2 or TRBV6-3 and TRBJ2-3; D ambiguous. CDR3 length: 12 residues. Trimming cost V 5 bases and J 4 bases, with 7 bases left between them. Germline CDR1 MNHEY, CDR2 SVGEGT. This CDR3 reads CASSTIPDTQYF. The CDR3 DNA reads TGTGCCAGCAGTACTATTCCAGATACGCAGTATTTT.

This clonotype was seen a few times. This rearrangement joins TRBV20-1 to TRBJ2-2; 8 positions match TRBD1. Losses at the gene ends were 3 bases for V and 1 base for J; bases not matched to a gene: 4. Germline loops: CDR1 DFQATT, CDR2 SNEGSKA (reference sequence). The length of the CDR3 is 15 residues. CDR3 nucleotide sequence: TGCAGTGCTAGCCGGACAGGGATGAACACCGGGGAGCTGTTTTTT. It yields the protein CSASRTGMNTGELFF.

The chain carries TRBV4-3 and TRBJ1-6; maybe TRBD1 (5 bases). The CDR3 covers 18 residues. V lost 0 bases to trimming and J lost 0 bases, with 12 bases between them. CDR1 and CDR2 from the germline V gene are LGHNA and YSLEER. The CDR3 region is CASSQDSRQFSYNSPLHF. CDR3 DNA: TGCGCCAGCAGCCAAGACAGCCGACAGTTCTCCTATAATTCACCCCTCCACTTT.

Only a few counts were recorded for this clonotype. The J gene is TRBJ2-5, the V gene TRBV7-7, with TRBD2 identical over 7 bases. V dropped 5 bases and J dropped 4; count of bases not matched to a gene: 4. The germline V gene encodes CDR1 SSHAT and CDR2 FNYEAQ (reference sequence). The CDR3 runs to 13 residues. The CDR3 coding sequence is TGTGCCAGCAGCCAAGGACTAGGAGAGACCCAGTACTTC. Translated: CASSQGLGETQYF.

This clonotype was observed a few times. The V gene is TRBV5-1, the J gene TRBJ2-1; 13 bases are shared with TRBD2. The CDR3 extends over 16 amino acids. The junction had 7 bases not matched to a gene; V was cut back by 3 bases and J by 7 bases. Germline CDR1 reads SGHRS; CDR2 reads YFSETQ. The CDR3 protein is CASSSRLAGGRNEQFF. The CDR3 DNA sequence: TGCGCCAGCAGCTCGCGACTAGCGGGGGGCAGGAATGAGCAGTTCTTC.

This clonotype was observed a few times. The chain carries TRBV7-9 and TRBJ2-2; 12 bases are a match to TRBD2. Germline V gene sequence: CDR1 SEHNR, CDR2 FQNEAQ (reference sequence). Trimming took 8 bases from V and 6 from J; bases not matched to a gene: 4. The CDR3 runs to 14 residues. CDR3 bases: TGTGCCAGCCGACTAGCGGGGGCCCCCGGGGAGCTGTTTTTT. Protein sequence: CASRLAGAPGELFF.

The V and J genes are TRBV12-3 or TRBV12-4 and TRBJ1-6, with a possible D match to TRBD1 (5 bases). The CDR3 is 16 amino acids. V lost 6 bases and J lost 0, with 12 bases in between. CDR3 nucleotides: TGTGCCAGCAGGAAGACAGAATTCTCCTATAATTCACCCCTCCACTTT. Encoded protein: CASRKTEFSYNSPLHF.

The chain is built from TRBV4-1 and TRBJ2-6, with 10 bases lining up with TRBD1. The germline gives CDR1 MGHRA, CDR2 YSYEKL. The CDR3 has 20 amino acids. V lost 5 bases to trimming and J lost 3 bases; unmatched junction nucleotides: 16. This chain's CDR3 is CASSLISGQGLLFGANVLTF. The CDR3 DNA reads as TGCGCCAGCAGCTTAATCTCGGGACAGGGGCTTCTGTTTGGGGCCAACGTCCTGACTTTC.

The CDR3 loop reads CASSWTTGRLGNTIYF. In DNA, the CDR3 is TGTGCCAGCAGCTGGACTACAGGACGATTAGGAAACACCATATATTTT. This chain joins TRBV13 and TRBJ1-3; D may be TRBD1 (5 bases). V dropped 4 bases and J dropped 4 bases, with 17 bases sitting between them. CDR3 length: 16 amino acids. Germline V gene sequence: CDR1 PRHDT, CDR2 FYEKMQ (reference sequence).

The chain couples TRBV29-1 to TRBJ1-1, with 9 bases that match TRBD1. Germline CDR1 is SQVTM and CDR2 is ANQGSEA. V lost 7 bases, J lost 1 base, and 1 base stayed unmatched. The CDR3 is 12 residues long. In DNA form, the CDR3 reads TGCAGCGCGACAGGGGGGAACACTGAAGCTTTCTTT. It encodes CSATGGNTEAFF. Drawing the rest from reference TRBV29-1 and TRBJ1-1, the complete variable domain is SAVISQKPSRDICQRGTSLTIQCQVDSQVTMMFWYRQQPGQSLTLIATANQGSEATYESGFVIDKFPISRPNLTFSTLTVSNMSPEDSSIYLCSATGGNTEAFFGQGTRLTVV.

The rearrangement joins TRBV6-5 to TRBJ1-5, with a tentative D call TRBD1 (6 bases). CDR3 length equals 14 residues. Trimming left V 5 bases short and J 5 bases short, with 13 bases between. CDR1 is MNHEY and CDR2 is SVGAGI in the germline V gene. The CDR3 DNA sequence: TGTGCCAGCAGTCCGCAACAGGGCTATCAGCCCCAGCATTTT. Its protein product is CASSPQQGYQPQHF.